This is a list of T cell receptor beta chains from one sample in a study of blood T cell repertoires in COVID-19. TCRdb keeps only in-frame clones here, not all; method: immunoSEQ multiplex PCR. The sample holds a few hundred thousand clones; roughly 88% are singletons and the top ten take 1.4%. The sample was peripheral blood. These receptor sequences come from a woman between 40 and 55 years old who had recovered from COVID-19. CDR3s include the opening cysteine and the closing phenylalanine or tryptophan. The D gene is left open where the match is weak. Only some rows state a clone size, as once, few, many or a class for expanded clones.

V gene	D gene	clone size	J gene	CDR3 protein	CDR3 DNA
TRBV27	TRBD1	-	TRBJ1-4	CASRNYPGQGMEDEKLFF	TGTGCCAGCAGAAATTATCCGGGACAGGGGATGGAAGATGAAAAACTGTTTTTT
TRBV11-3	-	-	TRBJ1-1	CASSFGPGTEAFF	TGTGCCAGCAGCTTTGGGCCCGGAACTGAAGCTTTCTTT
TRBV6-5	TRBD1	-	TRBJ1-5	CASSSGTGNQPQHF	TGTGCCAGCAGTTCCGGGACAGGCAATCAGCCCCAGCATTTT
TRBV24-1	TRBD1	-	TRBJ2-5	CATSDPTGQGGGETQYF	TGTGCCACCAGTGATCCCACCGGACAGGGAGGAGGCGAGACCCAGTACTTC
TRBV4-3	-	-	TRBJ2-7	CASSQVAGAGEQYF	TGCGCCAGCAGCCAAGTGGCAGGGGCGGGCGAGCAGTACTTC
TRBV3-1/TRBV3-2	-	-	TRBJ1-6	CASSLELSPLHF	TGTGCCAGCAGCCTAGAGTTATCACCCCTCCACTTT
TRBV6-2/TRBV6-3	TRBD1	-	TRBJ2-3	CASSQISGQGASDTQYF	TGTGCCAGCAGTCAGATTTCGGGACAGGGGGCTTCAGATACGCAGTATTTT
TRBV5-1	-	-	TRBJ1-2	CASSPDRPHNYGYTF	TGCGCCAGCAGCCCTGACAGACCCCATAACTATGGCTACACCTTC
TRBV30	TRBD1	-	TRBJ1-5	CAFSRTGSNNQPQHF	TGTGCCTTTTCTCGGACAGGGAGTAACAATCAGCCCCAGCATTTT
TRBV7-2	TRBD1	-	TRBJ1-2	CASSFGQGAHGYTF	TGTGCCAGCAGCTTCGGGCAGGGGGCACATGGCTACACCTTC
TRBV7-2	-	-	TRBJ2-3	CASWRGGSSTDTQYF	TGTGCCAGCTGGAGGGGGGGATCTAGCACAGATACGCAGTATTTT
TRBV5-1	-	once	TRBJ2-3	CASSRLDTSTDTQYF	TGCGCCAGCAGCCGTCTAGATACTAGCACAGATACGCAGTATTTT
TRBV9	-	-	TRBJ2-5	CASSVTAQETQYF	TGTGCCAGCAGCGTAACAGCCCAAGAGACCCAGTACTTC
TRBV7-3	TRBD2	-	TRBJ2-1	CASSLLAGGRNEQFF	TGTGCCAGCAGCTTACTAGCGGGGGGGCGGAATGAGCAGTTCTTC
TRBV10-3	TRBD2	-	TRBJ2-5	CAISRTSGGGNQETQYF	TGTGCCATCAGTAGGACTAGCGGGGGGGGGAACCAAGAGACCCAGTACTTC
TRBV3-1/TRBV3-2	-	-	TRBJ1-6	CASSQGQIHNSPLHF	TGTGCCAGCAGCCAAGGACAGATCCATAATTCACCCCTCCACTTT
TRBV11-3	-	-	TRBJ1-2	CASGRLLEVVTF	TGTGCCAGCGGCAGACTCCTCGAGGTAGTAACCTTC
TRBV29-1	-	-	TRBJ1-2	CSVSGLYGYTF	TGCAGCGTTTCCGGACTGTATGGCTACACCTTC
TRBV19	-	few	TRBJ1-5	CASSEGALVAQHF	TGTGCCAGTAGTGAGGGCGCCTTAGTGGCCCAGCATTTT
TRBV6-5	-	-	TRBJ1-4	CASSLQREGEKLFF	TGTGCCAGCAGTTTACAACGGGAGGGTGAAAAACTGTTTTTT
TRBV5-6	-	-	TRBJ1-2	CASSYQVSEGYTF	TGTGCCAGCAGCTACCAGGTTTCGGAAGGCTACACCTTC
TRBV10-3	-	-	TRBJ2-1	CAVGGGASYNEQFF	TGTGCCGTTGGAGGAGGGGCGTCCTACAATGAGCAGTTCTTC
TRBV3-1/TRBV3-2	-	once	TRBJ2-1	CASSQGRGRGEQFF	TGTGCCAGCAGCCAAGGGAGGGGGCGCGGTGAGCAGTTCTTC
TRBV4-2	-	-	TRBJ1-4	CASSQDGGGGTSYEKLFF	TGTGCCAGCAGCCAAGATGGGGGCGGAGGGACTAGTTATGAAAAACTGTTTTTT
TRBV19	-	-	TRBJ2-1	CASSGRFGVGRVEQFF	TGTGCCAGTAGTGGCAGATTCGGAGTTGGCCGGGTTGAGCAGTTCTTC
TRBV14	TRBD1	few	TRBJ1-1	CASSPQGASTEAFF	TGTGCCAGCAGCCCACAGGGGGCTAGCACTGAAGCTTTCTTT
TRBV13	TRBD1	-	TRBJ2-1	CASSPGGQHGNEQFF	TGTGCCAGCAGCCCAGGGGGCCAGCACGGTAATGAGCAGTTCTTC
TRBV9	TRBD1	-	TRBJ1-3	CASSRQGALGNTIYF	TGTGCCAGCAGTCGTCAGGGGGCGTTAGGAAACACCATATATTTT
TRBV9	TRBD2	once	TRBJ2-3	CASSPTSSGGTDTQYF	TGTGCCAGCAGCCCGACGTCTAGCGGGGGAACAGATACGCAGTATTTT
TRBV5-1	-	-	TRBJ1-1	CASSLGRDTEAFF	TGCGCCAGCAGCTTGGGCAGGGACACTGAAGCTTTCTTT
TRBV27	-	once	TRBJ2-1	CASSLSVVRGYNEQFF	TGTGCCAGCAGTTTATCGGTAGTTCGGGGCTACAATGAGCAGTTCTTC
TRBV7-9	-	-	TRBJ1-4	CASSFYRGGDEKLFF	TGTGCCAGCAGCTTTTACCGGGGGGGTGACGAAAAACTGTTTTTT
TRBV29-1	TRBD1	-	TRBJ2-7	CSVGTGNYEQYF	TGCAGCGTGGGGACAGGAAACTACGAGCAGTACTTC
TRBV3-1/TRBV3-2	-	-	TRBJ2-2	CASSQDHSITGELFF	TGTGCCAGCAGCCAAGATCACAGTATAACCGGGGAGCTGTTTTTT
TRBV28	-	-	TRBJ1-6	CASRVYGGSDNSPLHF	TGTGCCAGCAGGGTGTATGGGGGCAGTGATAATTCACCCCTCCACTTT
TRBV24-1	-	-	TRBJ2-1	CATQDTLNEQFF	TGTGCCACTCAGGACACACTCAATGAGCAGTTCTTC
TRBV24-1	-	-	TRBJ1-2	CATVGVRYGYTF	TGTGCCACGGTCGGAGTGCGCTATGGCTACACCTTC